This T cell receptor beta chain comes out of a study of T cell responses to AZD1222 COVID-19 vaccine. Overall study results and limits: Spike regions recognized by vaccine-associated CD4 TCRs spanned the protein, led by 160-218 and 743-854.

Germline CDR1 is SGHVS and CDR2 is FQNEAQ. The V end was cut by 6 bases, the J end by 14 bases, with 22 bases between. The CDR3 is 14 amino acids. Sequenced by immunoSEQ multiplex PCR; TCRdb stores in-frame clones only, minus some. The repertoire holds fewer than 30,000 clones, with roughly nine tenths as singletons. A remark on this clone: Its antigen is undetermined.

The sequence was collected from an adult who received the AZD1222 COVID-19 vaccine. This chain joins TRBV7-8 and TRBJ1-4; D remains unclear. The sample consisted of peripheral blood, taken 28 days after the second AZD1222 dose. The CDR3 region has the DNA TGTGCCAGCAGTTTCGGTAGGGCAGCCAGATATCTGTTTTTT. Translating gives CASSFGRAARYLFF.